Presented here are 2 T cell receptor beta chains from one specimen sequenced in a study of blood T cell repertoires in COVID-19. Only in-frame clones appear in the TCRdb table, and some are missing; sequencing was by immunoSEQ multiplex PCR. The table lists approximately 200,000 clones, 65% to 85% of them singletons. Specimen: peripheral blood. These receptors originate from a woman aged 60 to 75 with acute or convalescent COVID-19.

CDR3 in DNA: TGTGCCAGCAGCGGCAGACTAGCGGGGGGCCAAGAGACCCAGTACTTC. Encoded protein: CASSGRLAGGQETQYF. The J gene is TRBJ2-5, the V gene TRBV9; 13 nucleotides line up with TRBD2. V lost 3 bases to trimming and J lost 1 base; unmatched junction nucleotides: 3. Germline loops: CDR1 SGDLS, CDR2 YYNGEE. This CDR3 is built from 16 residues.

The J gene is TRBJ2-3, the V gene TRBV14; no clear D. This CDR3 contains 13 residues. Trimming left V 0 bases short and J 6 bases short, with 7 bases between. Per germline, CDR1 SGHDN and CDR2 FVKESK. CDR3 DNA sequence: TGTGCCAGCAGCCAAGAGGGCGCGGATACGCAGTATTTT. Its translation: CASSQEGADTQYF.